This record covers a single T cell receptor (beta chain). Sequencing used immunoSEQ multiplex PCR; TCRdb keeps in-frame clones, though not all of them. The sample consists of roughly 320,000 clones, 70% to 90% of them appearing once. This specimen belongs to a study of Ad26.COV2.S vaccination and SARS-CoV-2 variants. Specified treatment: approximately 18 received Ad26.COV2.S at low or high dose, single or two shots; 5 received placebo; per-sample allocation not given. The samples were gathered on day 63 after the first injection of vaccine or placebo. The germline V and J ends were trimmed by 5 bases and 6 bases, with 14 bases remaining between them. Germline CDR1 is MNHEY and CDR2 is SVGAGI. This CDR3 spans 13 amino acids.

This sequence was found in a person aged 18-65 years who received the Ad26.COV2.S COVID-19 vaccine or a placebo. This sequence joins TRBV6-5 and TRBJ2-7, with D perhaps being TRBD1 or TRBD2 (6 bases each). The material sequenced was peripheral blood, taken in a trial of Ad26.COV2.S vaccine versus placebo. CDR3 sequence reads: CASSSQQGGEQYF. The CDR3 DNA sequence: TGTGCCAGCAGTAGCCAACAGGGAGGCGAGCAGTACTTC.